Presented here are 5 T cell receptor beta chains from one specimen sequenced in a study of cytomegalovirus exposure and HLA in healthy donors. Clones were sequenced by immunoSEQ multiplex PCR, and TCRdb holds only the in-frame ones, with some missing. The sample consists of 260,000 or so clones, 70% to 90% of them appearing once. Material: PBMCs. The receptors were gathered from a woman between 18 and 29 years old in good health and CMV-seronegative.

This chain connects TRBV2 to TRBJ2-3; 13 nucleotides agree with TRBD2. The germline V gene encodes CDR1 SNHLY and CDR2 FYNNEI. CDR3 length equals 19 residues. The V gene end was trimmed by 6 bases and the J gene end by 2 bases; junction bases not matched to a gene: 14. Written as DNA, the CDR3 is TGTGCCAGCAGGAACCGACTAGCGGGAGGACCGAGGCCCACAGATACGCAGTATTTT. It translates to CASRNRLAGGPRPTDTQYF.

The V and J genes are TRBV11-2 and TRBJ2-7; D might be TRBD2 (6 bases). Between the trimmed V and J ends, which lost 1 base and 4 bases, there was a span of 8 bases. The CDR3 is 13 amino acids. Germline V gene lookup returns CDR1 SGHAT and CDR2 FQNNGV. In nucleotides, the CDR3 is TGTGCCAGCAGCTTAGGGGGACTTTACGAGCAGTACTTC. Translation gives CASSLGGLYEQYF.

This clone has just one count. The rearrangement joins TRBV6-5 to TRBJ1-2, with 7 bases aligning to TRBD1. Germline V lookup: CDR1 MNHEY, CDR2 SVGAGI. Unmatched junction bases numbered 8, after V lost 6 bases and J lost 4 bases. The CDR3 has 14 residues. The CDR3 DNA is TGTGCCAGCAGCACTCCGGGACAGATCTATGGCTACACCTTC. Residues: CASSTPGQIYGYTF.

This clone has only one observation. The chain is built from TRBV19 and TRBJ1-2; a possible D gene is TRBD1 (5 bases). Germline V gene lookup returns CDR1 LNHDA and CDR2 SQIVND (reference sequence). With 5 bases removed from V and 2 bases from J, the gap between germline ends came to 12 bases. The CDR3 consists of 14 residues. The CDR3 region is CASSDRPINYGYTF. In DNA, the CDR3 is TGTGCCAGTAGTGACAGACCCATAAACTATGGCTACACCTTC.

J is TRBJ1-2 and V is TRBV7-3, with D perhaps TRBD1 (6 bases). CDR1 SGHTA and CDR2 FQGTGA come from the germline V gene. Trimming removed 5 bases from V and 3 bases from J, with 13 bases in between. The length of the CDR3 is 14 residues. This chain's CDR3 is CASSPTGRDYGYTF. The CDR3, as DNA: TGTGCCAGCAGCCCCACAGGGCGAGACTATGGCTACACCTTC. The variable domain in full, completed from reference TRBV7-3 and TRBJ1-2, reads GAGVSQTPSNKVTEKGKYVELRCDPISGHTALYWYRQSLGQGPEFLIYFQGTGAADDSGLPNDRFFAVRPEGSVSTLKIQRTERGDSAVYLCASSPTGRDYGYTFGSGTRLTVV.